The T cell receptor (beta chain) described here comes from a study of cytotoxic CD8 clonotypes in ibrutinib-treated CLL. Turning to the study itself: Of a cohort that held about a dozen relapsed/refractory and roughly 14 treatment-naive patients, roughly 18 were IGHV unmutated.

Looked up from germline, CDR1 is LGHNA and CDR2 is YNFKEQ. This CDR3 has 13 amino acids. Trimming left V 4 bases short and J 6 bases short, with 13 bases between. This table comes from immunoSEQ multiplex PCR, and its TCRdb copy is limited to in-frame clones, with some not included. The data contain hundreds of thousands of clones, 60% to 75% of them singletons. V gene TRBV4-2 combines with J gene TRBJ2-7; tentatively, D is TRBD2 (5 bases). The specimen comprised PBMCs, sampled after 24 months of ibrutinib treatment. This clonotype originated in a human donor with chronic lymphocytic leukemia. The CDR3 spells CASSRTLVAEQYF. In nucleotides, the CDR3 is TGTGCCAGCAGCCGCACACTAGTAGCCGAGCAGTACTTC.